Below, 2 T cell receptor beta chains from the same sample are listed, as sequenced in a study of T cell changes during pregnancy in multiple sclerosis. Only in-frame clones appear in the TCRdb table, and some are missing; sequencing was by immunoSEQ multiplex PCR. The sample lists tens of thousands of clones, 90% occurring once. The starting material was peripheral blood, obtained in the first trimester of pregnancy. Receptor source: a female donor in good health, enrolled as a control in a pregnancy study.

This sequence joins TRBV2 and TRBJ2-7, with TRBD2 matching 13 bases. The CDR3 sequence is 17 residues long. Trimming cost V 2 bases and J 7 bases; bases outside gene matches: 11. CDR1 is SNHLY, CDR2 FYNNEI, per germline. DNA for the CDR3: TGTGCCAGCAGTGAAACTAGCGGGGGGGCCTTATTGCTAGAGCAGTACTTC. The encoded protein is CASSETSGGALLLEQYF. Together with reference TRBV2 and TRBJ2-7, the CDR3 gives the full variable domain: EPEVTQTPSHQVTQMGQEVILRCVPISNHLYFYWYRQILGQKVEFLVSFYNNEISEKSEIFDDQFSVERPDGSNFTLKIRSTKLEDSAMYFCASSETSGGALLLEQYFGPGTRLTVT.

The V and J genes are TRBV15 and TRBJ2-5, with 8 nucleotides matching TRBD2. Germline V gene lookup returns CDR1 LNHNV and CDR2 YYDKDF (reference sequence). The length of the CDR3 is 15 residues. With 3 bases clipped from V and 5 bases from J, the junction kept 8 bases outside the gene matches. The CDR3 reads CATSSLSGGEETQYF. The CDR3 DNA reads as TGTGCCACCAGCAGTTTGAGCGGGGGAGAGGAGACCCAGTACTTC.